This T cell receptor (beta chain) originates from a study of post-analysis software for immune sequencing data. Whole-study context: Courses of disease covered relapsing-remitting, secondary progressive and progressive-relapsing multiple sclerosis. Study results and caveats: Same-batch samples co-clustered strongly by F measure. The study found significantly lower normalized Chao1 diversity in multiple sclerosis patients than in controls. The five TRBV segments detected at higher frequency in patients than in controls included TRBV5-6, TRBV5-1 and TRBV20-1.

This CDR3 is built from 14 residues. V shed 5 bases and J shed 1 base, with 12 bases lying between them. CDR1 is GTSNPN, CDR2 SVGIG, per germline (reference sequence). Included in the TCR beta cDNA libraries were unique molecular identifiers. The authors obtained 400,000 to 600,000 cDNA molecules from approximately 0.95 to 9.8 million T cells. TCRdb analysed the PCR reads with MiXCR anew, one entry per CDR3 protein. The sample records approximately 350,000 distinct CDR3 sequences, roughly 30% being singletons. As regards this clonotype: The antigen remains undetermined.

What was sequenced was blood. V gene TRBV30 combines with J gene TRBJ2-1; a weak D match, TRBD1 (5 bases). This clonotype originated in a girl between 5 and 17 years old with multiple sclerosis. The CDR3 nucleotides are TGTGCCTGGGACAAGGGGCGGTCCTACAATGAGCAGTTCTTC. Protein sequence: CAWDKGRSYNEQFF.